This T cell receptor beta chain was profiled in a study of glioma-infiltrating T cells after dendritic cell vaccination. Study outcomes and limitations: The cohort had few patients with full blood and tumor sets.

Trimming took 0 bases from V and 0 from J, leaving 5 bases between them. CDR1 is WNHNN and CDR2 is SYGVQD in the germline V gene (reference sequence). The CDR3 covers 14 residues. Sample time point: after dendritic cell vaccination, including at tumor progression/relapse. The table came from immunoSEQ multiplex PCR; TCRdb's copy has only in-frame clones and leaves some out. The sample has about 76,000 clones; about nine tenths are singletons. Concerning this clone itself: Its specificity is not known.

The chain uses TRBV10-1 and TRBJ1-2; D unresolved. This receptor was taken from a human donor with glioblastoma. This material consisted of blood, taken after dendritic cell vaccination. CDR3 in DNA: TGCGCCAGCAGTGAGTCGCAGACTAACTATGGCTACACCTTC. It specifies CASSESQTNYGYTF.